The 26 T cell receptor beta chains below were found in one sample sequenced in a study of neurological immune-mediated disorders. The time point denotes: technical triplicate 1. MiXCR, applied by TCRdb to the 5' RACE reads, yields one record per CDR3 protein. The table lists roughly 25,000 distinct CDR3 sequences, around 13% of them singletons, with about 5.5% in the top ten. Sequencing was carried out using CD4+ T cells from blood. These receptor sequences come from a female donor with HTLV-1-associated myelopathy (HAM/TSP).

This clonotype appeared many times. The chain carries TRBV5-1 and TRBJ2-3, with D perhaps TRBD1 (5 bases). Trimming took off 2 bases at V and 6 bases at J, with 13 bases between the two ends. The length of the CDR3 is 14 residues. Germline V gene sequence: CDR1 SGHRS, CDR2 YFSETQ. The CDR3 reads CASSFRTPPDTQYF. The CDR3 coding sequence is TGCGCCAGCAGCTTCCGGACACCTCCCGATACGCAGTATTTT.

By sample share, this clonotype is medium-sized. This chain links TRBV6-6 with TRBJ2-3; D is ambiguous. V was shortened by 6 bases and J by 1 base, with 11 bases between the two germline ends. CDR3 size: 14 residues. Per germline, CDR1 MNHNY and CDR2 SVGAGI (reference sequence). The CDR3 region is CASSRSRGTDTQYF. The CDR3 coding sequence is TGTGCCAGCAGCCGAAGCCGGGGCACAGATACGCAGTATTTT.

This clonotype was found many times. The V and J genes are TRBV12-5 and TRBJ2-1; weak D call: TRBD1 (5 bases). Trimming stripped 1 base from V and 12 bases from J, with 10 bases between. CDR3 length equals 12 residues. Germline values: CDR1 LGHNT, CDR2 FRNRAP. The CDR3 DNA is TGTGCTAGTGGTTTGGAATTAACAGGGCAGTTCTTC. Translated: CASGLELTGQFF.

This clonotype has at least ten counts. This chain connects TRBV7-2 to TRBJ2-3; D perhaps matches TRBD2 (6 bases). This CDR3 is built from 14 residues. Per germline, CDR1 SGHTA and CDR2 FQGNSA. V lost 8 bases and J lost 2, with 14 bases in between. The CDR3 DNA reads as TGTGCCAGCGAGCGCGGAGGGATCACAGATACGCAGTATTTT. It codes for CASERGGITDTQYF.

The V call is TRBV11-2, the J call TRBJ2-7, with 11 bases that match TRBD2. V was pared by 4 bases and J by 6 bases, with 17 bases of the junction left unmatched. The CDR3 covers 18 residues. CDR1 and CDR2 (germline): SGHAT, FQNNGV. The CDR3 here is CASSSSGGSGRAISEQYF. In DNA, the CDR3 is TGTGCCAGCAGCTCTTCGGGGGGTAGCGGGAGGGCCATAAGCGAGCAGTACTTC.

The chain is built from TRBV19 and TRBJ2-5, with D perhaps TRBD2 (5 bases). Looked up from germline, CDR1 is LNHDA and CDR2 is SQIVND (reference sequence). This CDR3 has 12 residues. V was cut by 6 bases and J by 4 bases, with 9 bases left in between. Here the CDR3 reads CASRQAGETQYF. The CDR3 region has the DNA TGTGCCAGTAGGCAGGCGGGAGAGACCCAGTACTTC. The full variable domain, its missing parts supplied by reference TRBV19 and TRBJ2-5, is DGGITQSPKYLFRKEGQNVTLSCEQNLNHDAMYWYRQDPGQGLRLIYYSQIVNDFQKGDIAEGYSVSREKKESFPLTVTSAQKNPTAFYLCASRQAGETQYFGPGTRLLVL.

This clonotype came up many times. The CDR3 DNA is TGCGCCAGCAGCTTGGCCCCACGGGATCGGGAGACCCAGTACTTC. Translating it yields CASSLAPRDRETQYF. This chain uses TRBV5-1 with TRBJ2-5, with D possibly TRBD2 on 5 matching bases. Deletions cut 0 bases from V and 5 bases from J, with 14 bases between. CDR1 and CDR2 (germline): SGHRS, YFSETQ. The CDR3 has 15 amino acids.

This clonotype was seen at least ten times. CDR3 region: CASSLALATAYEQYF. Written as DNA, the CDR3 is TGTGCCAGCAGCTTGGCACTAGCGACCGCCTACGAGCAGTACTTC. The genes are TRBV7-2 and TRBJ2-7; TRBD2 agrees at 7 bases. The CDR3 length is 15 residues. V was clipped by 3 bases and J by 2 bases; unmatched bases: 7. CDR1 SGHTA and CDR2 FQGNSA come from the germline V gene.

This clonotype has a count of ten or more. V usage is TRBV10-3 and J usage is TRBJ2-1, with TRBD1 as a possible D gene (5 bases). This CDR3 comprises 14 residues. In germline, CDR1 is ENHRY, CDR2 SYGVKD. Trimming shortened V by 4 bases and J by 4 bases, and 11 bases separated the two germline ends. DNA for the CDR3: TGTGCCATCAGTGGGCAACAGGAATACAATGAGCAGTTCTTC. Translated: CAISGQQEYNEQFF.

The sample holds a few counts of this clonotype. The chain has TRBV5-1 and TRBJ1-2, with D hard to call. Per germline, CDR1 SGHRS and CDR2 YFSETQ. The CDR3 is made up of 13 amino acids. V lost 1 base, J lost 6 bases, and 10 bases lay in between. Here the CDR3 reads CASSLTPAHGYTF. The CDR3 DNA follows: TGCGCCAGCAGCTTGACCCCAGCCCATGGCTACACCTTC.

In its sample, this clonotype was seen many times. The chain employs TRBV20-1 and TRBJ1-1, with D maybe TRBD1 (5 bases). The CDR3 sequence is 12 residues long. Trimming took off 7 bases at V and 7 bases at J, with 16 bases between the two ends. Germline CDR1 and CDR2: DFQATT and SNEGSKA (reference sequence). The CDR3 reads CSVVRIQDEAFF. The CDR3 DNA is TGCAGTGTTGTCAGAATACAGGATGAAGCTTTCTTT.

This clonotype was detected many times. The genes are TRBV20-1 and TRBJ1-5; D call uncertain. Trimming removed 3 bases at V and 1 base at J, with 4 bases between. The germline V gene has CDR1 DFQATT and CDR2 SNEGSKA (reference sequence). There are 12 residues in the CDR3. CDR3 bases: TGCAGTGCTAGTACAAGCAATCAGCCCCAGCATTTT. It yields the protein CSASTSNQPQHF.

The chain recombines TRBV5-1 with TRBJ2-7; TRBD1 agrees at 9 bases. The germline gives CDR1 SGHRS, CDR2 YFSETQ. V lost 4 bases and J lost 6; bases outside the gene matches: 8. The CDR3 runs to 14 residues. CDR3 sequence reads: CASSQDRGGGEQYF. In DNA form, the CDR3 reads TGCGCCAGCAGCCAGGACAGGGGCGGAGGCGAGCAGTACTTC.

This clonotype was seen ten or more times. The chain uses TRBV12-3 or TRBV12-4 and TRBJ2-2; tentative D call: TRBD1 (7 bases). Trimming shortened V by 6 bases and J by 0 bases, and 14 bases separated the two germline ends. The length of the CDR3 is 16 residues. The CDR3 here is CASRNRGTANTGELFF. The CDR3 region has the DNA TGTGCCAGCAGAAACCGCGGGACAGCGAACACCGGGGAGCTGTTTTTT.

This clonotype was picked up many times. The chain employs TRBV20-1 and TRBJ2-5, with TRBD1 identical over 10 bases. This CDR3 spans 14 amino acids. Per the germline V gene, CDR1 is DFQATT and CDR2 is SNEGSKA (reference sequence). J was trimmed by 3 bases and V by 2 bases; bases with no gene match: 3. CDR3 nucleotides: TGCAGTGCTAGAAATGGACAGGGGGAAGAGACCCAGTACTTC. Its translation: CSARNGQGEETQYF.

In its sample, this clonotype was seen many times. The genes are TRBV5-1 and TRBJ1-4; maybe TRBD1 (6 bases). This CDR3 is 15 amino acids long. Germline assignment: CDR1 SGHRS and CDR2 YFSETQ. Trimming left V 0 bases short and J 6 bases short, with 12 bases between. CDR3 coding DNA: TGCGCCAGCAGCTTGGCCGGGACAAGAGATGAAAAACTGTTTTTT. This codes for CASSLAGTRDEKLFF.

This clonotype has a count of ten or more. This rearrangement joins TRBV20-1 to TRBJ2-3, with TRBD2 as a possible D gene (7 bases). This CDR3 is 15 amino acids long. V lost 3 bases to trimming and J lost 4 bases, with 17 bases between them. Germline CDR1 is DFQATT and CDR2 is SNEGSKA (reference sequence). The CDR3 DNA reads as TGCAGTGCTAGTAAGGGGGGCGGGAGCCCAGATACGCAGTATTTT. It encodes CSASKGGGSPDTQYF.

The sample holds many counts of this clonotype. This sequence joins TRBV7-2 and TRBJ2-2; D is unresolved. CDR1 is SGHTA and CDR2 is FQGNSA in the germline V gene. The length of the CDR3 is 15 residues. Trimming took off 3 bases at V and 0 bases at J, with 8 bases between the two ends. CDR3 in DNA: TGTGCCAGCAGCTTCGGGCCGGCGAACACCGGGGAGCTGTTTTTT. Translated: CASSFGPANTGELFF.

This clonotype was seen repeatedly, ten times or more. Without the conserved terminal phenylalanine or tryptophan, this CDR3 likely stems from a read error. Because the CDR3's place on the DNA is in doubt, the DNA is left out and the CDR3 is given as listed by TCRdb. This chain connects TRBV7-6 to TRBJ1-3. In germline, CDR1 is SGHVS, CDR2 FNYEAQ. Termini included, the CDR3 measures 8 amino acids. The CDR3 spells CASPTPSY.

This clonotype was detected many times. The V gene is TRBV6-2 or TRBV6-3, the J gene TRBJ2-3; tentatively, D is TRBD2 (6 bases). The V end was cut by 4 bases, the J end by 2 bases, with 13 bases between. The CDR3 covers 15 residues. Per the germline V gene, CDR1 is MNHEY and CDR2 is SVGEGT. CDR3 loop: CASSLLAGTTDTQYF. CDR3 nucleotide sequence: TGTGCCAGCAGTTTACTAGCAGGTACCACAGATACGCAGTATTTT.

V gene TRBV3-1 combines with J gene TRBJ2-7, with unresolved D. Germline loops: CDR1 LGHDT, CDR2 YNNKEL (reference sequence). V lost 2 bases, J lost 4 bases, and 15 bases lay in between. The CDR3 covers 15 residues. CDR3 sequence: CASSQWIGSGYEQYF. The CDR3 DNA sequence: TGTGCCAGCAGCCAATGGATAGGATCTGGATACGAGCAGTACTTC.

In its sample, this clonotype was seen many times. The J gene is TRBJ1-5, the V gene TRBV5-1; D call uncertain. V gave up 0 bases and J gave up 3 bases, with 10 bases separating them. This CDR3 has 15 residues. Germline lookup yields CDR1 SGHRS and CDR2 YFSETQ. CDR3: CASSLEGRINQPQHF. The CDR3 DNA sequence: TGCGCCAGCAGCTTGGAAGGACGGATCAATCAGCCCCAGCATTTT.

The sample holds many counts of this clonotype. The chain employs TRBV11-2 and TRBJ2-5, with 8 bases aligning to TRBD1. With V trimmed by 0 bases and J by 2 bases, 5 bases remained unmatched. The germline V gene encodes CDR1 SGHAT and CDR2 FQNNGV. CDR3 length: 16 residues. CDR3 nucleotides: TGTGCCAGCAGCTTAGAACTCTACAGGGGGCAAGAGACCCAGTACTTC. It codes for CASSLELYRGQETQYF.

This clonotype showed up many times. The J gene is TRBJ2-3, the V gene TRBV20-1; 8 bases are a match to TRBD2. V dropped 2 bases and J dropped 2; count of bases not matched to a gene: 6. From germline, CDR1 is DFQATT and CDR2 SNEGSKA (reference sequence). The CDR3 has 15 residues. The CDR3 nucleotides read TGCAGTGCTAGAACGGGACTAGTGTTCACAGATACGCAGTATTTT. This translates into CSARTGLVFTDTQYF.

This clonotype occurred many times. The chain combines TRBV27 with TRBJ2-3; D might be TRBD2 (5 bases). V lost 5 bases to trimming and J lost 0 bases, with 12 bases between them. Germline V lookup: CDR1 MNHEY, CDR2 SMNVEV (reference sequence). This CDR3 is 15 amino acids long. Written as DNA, the CDR3 is TGTGCCAGCAGTCCTCGCGGGTGGAGCACAGATACGCAGTATTTT. Translation: CASSPRGWSTDTQYF.

This clonotype was seen repeatedly, ten times or more. The V call is TRBV20-1, the J call TRBJ2-5, with 8 bases lining up with TRBD2. The ends lost 3 bases at V and 2 bases at J; junction bases unmatched: 8. The CDR3 has 15 residues. Germline lookup yields CDR1 DFQATT and CDR2 SNEGSKA (reference sequence). The CDR3 protein is CSASFSGVGQETQYF. The CDR3 DNA is TGCAGTGCTAGTTTTAGCGGGGTAGGTCAAGAGACCCAGTACTTC.